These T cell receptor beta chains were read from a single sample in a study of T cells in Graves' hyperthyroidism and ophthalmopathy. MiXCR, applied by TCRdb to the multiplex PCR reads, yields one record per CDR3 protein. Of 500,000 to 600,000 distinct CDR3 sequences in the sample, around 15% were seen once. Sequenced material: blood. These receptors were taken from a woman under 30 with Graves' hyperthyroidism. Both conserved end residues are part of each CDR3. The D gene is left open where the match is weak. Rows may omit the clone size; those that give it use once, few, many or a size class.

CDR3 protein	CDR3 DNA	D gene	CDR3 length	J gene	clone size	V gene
CASSLAGLFYEQYF	TGTGCCAGCAGTTTGGCCGGACTTTTCTACGAGCAGTACTTC	NA	14	TRBJ2-7	many	TRBV28
CASRLAGGPSTQYF	TGTGCCAGCAGATTAGCGGGAGGACCCTCGACGCAGTACTTC	TRBD2	14	TRBJ2-7	many	TRBV13
CASSLEGGGLPQYF	TGTGCCAGCAGCTTAGAAGGCGGGGGGCTCCCTCAATATTTT	NA	14	TRBJ1-3	NA	TRBV7-9
CASSLTLAGAFNTQYF	TGTGCCAGCAGCTTGACCCTAGCGGGAGCGTTTAATACGCAGTATTTT	TRBD2	16	TRBJ2-3	few	TRBV28
CASSISRQGETQYF	TGTGCCAGTAGTATATCCAGGCAGGGAGAGACCCAGTACTTC	NA	14	TRBJ2-5	NA	TRBV19
CSARPLAGGWVDTQYF	TGCAGTGCACGTCCGCTAGCGGGAGGTTGGGTGGATACGCAGTATTTT	TRBD2	16	TRBJ2-3	NA	TRBV20-1
CSATTSGLGEQYF	TGCAGTGCAACGACTAGCGGGCTGGGTGAGCAGTACTTC	TRBD2	13	TRBJ2-7	many	TRBV20-1
CASSGGGGQSQETQYF	TGCGCCAGCAGTGGGGGGGGGGGCCAAAGCCAAGAGACCCAGTACTTC	NA	16	TRBJ2-5	NA	TRBV10-2
CASTPRFRGPSGELFF	TGTGCCAGCACTCCAAGGTTCCGGGGGCCTAGCGGGGAGCTGTTTTTT	NA	16	TRBJ2-2	few	TRBV12-3/TRBV12-4
CAISESNPGESADTQYF	TGTGCCATCAGTGAGTCGAACCCAGGGGAGTCCGCAGATACGCAGTATTTT	NA	17	TRBJ2-3	NA	TRBV10-3